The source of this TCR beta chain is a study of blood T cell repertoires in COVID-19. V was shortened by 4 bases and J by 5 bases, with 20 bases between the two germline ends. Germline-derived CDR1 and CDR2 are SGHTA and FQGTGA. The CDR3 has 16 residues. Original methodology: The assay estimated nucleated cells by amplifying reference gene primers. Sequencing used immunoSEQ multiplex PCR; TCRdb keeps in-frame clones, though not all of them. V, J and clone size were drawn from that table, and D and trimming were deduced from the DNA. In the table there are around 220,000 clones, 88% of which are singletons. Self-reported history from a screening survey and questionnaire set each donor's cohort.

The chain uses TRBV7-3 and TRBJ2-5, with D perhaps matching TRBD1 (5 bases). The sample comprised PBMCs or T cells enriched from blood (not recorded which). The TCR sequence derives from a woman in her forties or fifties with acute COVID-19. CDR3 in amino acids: CASSSVAGSVWETQYF. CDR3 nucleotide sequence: TGTGCCAGCAGCTCCGTGGCAGGGTCGGTATGGGAGACCCAGTACTTC.